This entry concerns a single TCR beta chain. Its antigen is not known. Both 60 Vbeta primers and 13 Jbeta primers went into the PCR. Some clones are missing from TCRdb's copy, which holds only in-frame ones; the method was immunoSEQ multiplex PCR. The sample carries under 200,000 clones, approximately 80% recorded once. The CDR3 extends over 14 amino acids. Trimming removed 8 bases from V and 0 bases from J, with 11 bases in between. In germline, CDR1 is LNHDA, CDR2 SQIVND (reference sequence). The sample belongs to a study of cytomegalovirus exposure and HLA in healthy donors. Whole-study results and caveats: Later analysis placed DRB1 highest and HLA-C lowest in TCR association rates, which differed by HLA locus. Researchers reported in a later analysis that a missense DCLRE1C variant was tied to TCR beta V- and J-gene trimming. There were a few CMV-associated chains whose specificity for CMV antigens was confirmed in vitro. Highly shared sequence variants in one cluster were likely a sequencing artifact.

The chain employs TRBV19 and TRBJ1-5, with D possibly TRBD1 on 5 matching bases. This sequence originates from a woman in her 50s in good health and CMV-seronegative. What was sequenced was PBMCs. The CDR3, as DNA: TGTGCCAGTTCTGACAGTTATAGCAATCAGCCCCAGCATTTT. It codes for CASSDSYSNQPQHF. Complete variable domain (other parts from reference TRBV19 and TRBJ1-5): DGGITQSPKYLFRKEGQNVTLSCEQNLNHDAMYWYRQDPGQGLRLIYYSQIVNDFQKGDIAEGYSVSREKKESFPLTVTSAQKNPTAFYLCASSDSYSNQPQHFGDGTRLSIL.